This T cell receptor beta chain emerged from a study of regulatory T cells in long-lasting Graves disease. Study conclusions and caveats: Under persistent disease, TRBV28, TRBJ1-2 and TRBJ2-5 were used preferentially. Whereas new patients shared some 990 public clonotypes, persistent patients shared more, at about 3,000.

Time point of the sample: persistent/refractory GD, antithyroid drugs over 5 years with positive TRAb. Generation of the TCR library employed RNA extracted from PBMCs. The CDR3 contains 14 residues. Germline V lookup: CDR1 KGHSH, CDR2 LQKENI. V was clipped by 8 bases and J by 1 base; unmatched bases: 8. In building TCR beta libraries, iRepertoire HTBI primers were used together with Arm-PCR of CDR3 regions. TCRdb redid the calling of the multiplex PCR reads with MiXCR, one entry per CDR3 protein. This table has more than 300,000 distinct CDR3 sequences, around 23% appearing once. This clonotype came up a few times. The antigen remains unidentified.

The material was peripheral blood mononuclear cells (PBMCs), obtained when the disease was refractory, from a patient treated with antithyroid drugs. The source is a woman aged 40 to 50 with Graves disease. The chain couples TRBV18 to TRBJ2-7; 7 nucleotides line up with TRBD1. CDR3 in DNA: TGTGCCAGCAGTCCGGGACAGTCTTCCTACGAGCAGTACTTC. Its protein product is CASSPGQSSYEQYF.